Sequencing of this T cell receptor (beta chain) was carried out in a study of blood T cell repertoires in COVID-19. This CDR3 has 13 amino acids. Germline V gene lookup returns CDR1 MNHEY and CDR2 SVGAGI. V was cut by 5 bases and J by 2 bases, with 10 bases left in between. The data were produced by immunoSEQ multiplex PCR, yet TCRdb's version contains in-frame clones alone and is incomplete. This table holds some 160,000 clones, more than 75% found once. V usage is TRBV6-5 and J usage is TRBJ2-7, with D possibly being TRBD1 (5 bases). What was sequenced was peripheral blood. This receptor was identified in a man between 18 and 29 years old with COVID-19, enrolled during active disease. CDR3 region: CASSLDTPYEQYF. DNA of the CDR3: TGTGCCAGCAGTCTGGACACCCCCTACGAGCAGTACTTC.